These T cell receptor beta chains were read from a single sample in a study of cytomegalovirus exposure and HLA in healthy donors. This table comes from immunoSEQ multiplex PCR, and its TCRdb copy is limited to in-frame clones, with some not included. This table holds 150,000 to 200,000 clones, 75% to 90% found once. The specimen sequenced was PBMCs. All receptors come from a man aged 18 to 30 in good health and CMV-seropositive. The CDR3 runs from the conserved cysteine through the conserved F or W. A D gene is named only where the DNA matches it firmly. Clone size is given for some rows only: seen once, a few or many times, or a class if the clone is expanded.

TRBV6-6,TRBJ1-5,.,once,TGTGCCAGCAACGGGAATAATCAGCCCCAGCATTTT,CASNGNNQPQHF
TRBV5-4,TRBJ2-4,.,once,TGTGCCAGCAGCTTTGACAGAGCCAAAAACATTCAGTACTTC,CASSFDRAKNIQYF
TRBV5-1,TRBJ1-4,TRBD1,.,TGCGCCAGCAGCTCGACAGGGACTAATGAAAAACTGTTTTTT,CASSSTGTNEKLFF
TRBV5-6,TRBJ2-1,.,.,TGTGCCAGCAGCTTGGGGCCCGGGAGCTCCTACAATGAGCAGTTCTTC,CASSLGPGSSYNEQFF
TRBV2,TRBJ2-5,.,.,TGTGCCAGCAGTCCCCTTCCGACCCAGTACTTC,CASSPLPTQYF
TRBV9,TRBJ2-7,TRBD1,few,TGTGCCAGCAGCTCTGGGGTTGGACAGGGCTACGAGCAGTACTTC,CASSSGVGQGYEQYF
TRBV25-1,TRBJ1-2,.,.,TGTGCCACCACCTCGGGGGACCTTTTCTATGGCTACACCTTC,CATTSGDLFYGYTF
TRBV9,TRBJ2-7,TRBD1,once,TGTGCCAGCAGCGTGAAAACAGGGGGCGGCTACGAGCAGTACTTC,CASSVKTGGGYEQYF
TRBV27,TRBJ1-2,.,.,TGTGCCAGCAGTTACAGGGTCGACTATGGCTACACCTTC,CASSYRVDYGYTF
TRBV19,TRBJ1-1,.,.,TGTGCCAGTAGTAGAGGACAAGGCGCGAACACTGAAGCTTTCTTT,CASSRGQGANTEAFF
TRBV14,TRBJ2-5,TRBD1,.,TGTGCCAGCAGCCCGACAGGGAAACGCACCCAGACCCAGTACTTC,CASSPTGKRTQTQYF
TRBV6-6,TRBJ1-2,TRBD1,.,TGTGCCAGCAGTTCCGGGACAGGGGACTATGGCTACACCTTC,CASSSGTGDYGYTF
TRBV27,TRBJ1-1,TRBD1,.,TGTGCCAGCAGTCCGCAGGGGGTTGGGAACACTGAAGCTTTCTTT,CASSPQGVGNTEAFF
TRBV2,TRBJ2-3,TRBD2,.,TGTGCCAGCTTACTAGCGGGAGGGTTGTCGCAGGGAGATACGCAGTATTTT,CASLLAGGLSQGDTQYF
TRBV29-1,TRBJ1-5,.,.,TGCAGCGTTGAGACAGGCCAGCCCCAGCATTTT,CSVETGQPQHF
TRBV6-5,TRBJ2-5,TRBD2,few,TGTGCCAGCAGTTCCGGGACTAGAGGATTTGAAGAGACCCAGTACTTC,CASSSGTRGFEETQYF
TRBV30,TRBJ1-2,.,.,TGTGCCTGGAGTGATCGGGTTGGAGGCGGCTACACCTTC,CAWSDRVGGGYTF
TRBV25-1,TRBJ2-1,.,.,TGTGCCAGCAGTGAGTCAGGGGTCCCCTCCTACAATGAGCAGTTCTTC,CASSESGVPSYNEQFF
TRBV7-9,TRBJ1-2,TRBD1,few,TGTGCCAGCAGCCTTACCGACAGGGCAGCTAACTATGGCTACACCTTC,CASSLTDRAANYGYTF
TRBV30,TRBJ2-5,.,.,TGTGCCGGGACCGGAGGGGAGACCCAGTACTTC,CAGTGGETQYF
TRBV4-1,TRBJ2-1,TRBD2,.,TGCGCCAGCAGCCAAGGGGGCGGGAGAGCCGTGGATGAGCAGTTCTTC,CASSQGGGRAVDEQFF
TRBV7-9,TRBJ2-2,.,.,TGTGCCAGCAGCTTAGTCCCCAACGGACACGGGGAGCTGTTTTTT,CASSLVPNGHGELFF
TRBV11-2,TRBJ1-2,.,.,TGTGCCAGCAGCTTAGCGGCCTGGGGCGGCTACACCTTC,CASSLAAWGGYTF
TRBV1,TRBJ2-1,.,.,TGCACCAGCAGCCAAGTGGCGGGAGAATCTACCTTTTTCAATGAGCAGTTCTTC,CTSSQVAGESTFFNEQFF
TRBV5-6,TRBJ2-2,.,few,TGTGCCAGCAGCTTTGGAACGGGAACCACCGGGGAGCTGTTTTTT,CASSFGTGTTGELFF
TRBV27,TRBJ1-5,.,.,TGTGCCAGCAGGCGCCACGGGGATGGGAGCAATCAGCCCCAGCATTTT,CASRRHGDGSNQPQHF
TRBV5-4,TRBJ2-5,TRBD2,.,TGTGCCAGCAGTACGACTAGCGGGACCCAAGAGACCCAGTACTTC,CASSTTSGTQETQYF
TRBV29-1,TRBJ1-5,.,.,TGCAGCGCGGGGGGAGGAGTCAATCAGCCCCAGCATTTT,CSAGGGVNQPQHF
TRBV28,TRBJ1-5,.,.,TGTGCCAGCAGTCCCCGGGGGGGGAGGGGTCAGCCCCAGCATTTT,CASSPRGGRGQPQHF
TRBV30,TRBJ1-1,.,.,TGTGCCTGGAGTGTATGGGGAGGCACTGAAGCTTTCTTT,CAWSVWGGTEAFF
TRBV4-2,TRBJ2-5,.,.,TGTGCCAGCAGCCAAGTTGCGGAACAAGAGACCCAGTACTTC,CASSQVAEQETQYF
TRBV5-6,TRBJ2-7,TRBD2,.,TGTGCCAGCGCTTGGGGGACTATCCTCTACGAGCAGTACTTC,CASAWGTILYEQYF
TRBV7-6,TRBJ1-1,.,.,TGTGCCAGCAGCTTAGAGCCGCTCGGACAGATGAACACTGAAGCTTTCTTT,CASSLEPLGQMNTEAFF
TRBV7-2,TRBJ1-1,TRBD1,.,TGTGCCAGCAGCAAACCTACAGGGGGCTCTGAAGCTTTCTTT,CASSKPTGGSEAFF
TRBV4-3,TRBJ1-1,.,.,TGCGCCAGCAGCCAGTTAGGTGGACTGGGGGCTTTCTTT,CASSQLGGLGAFF
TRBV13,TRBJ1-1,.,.,TGTGCCAGCAGCTTAGACAGAAACACTGAAGCTTTCTTT,CASSLDRNTEAFF
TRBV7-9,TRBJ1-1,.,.,TGTGCCAGCAGCTTAGCTACTCCGAACACTGAAGCTTTCTTT,CASSLATPNTEAFF
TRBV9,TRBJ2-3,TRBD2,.,TGTGCCAGCAGCGAGGCCCGCCCGGGACTAGCGGGAGCCGCAGATACGCAGTATTTT,CASSEARPGLAGAADTQYF
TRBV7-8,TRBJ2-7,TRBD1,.,TGTGCCAGCAGCCTGACAGGGTTGGGGGAGCAGTACTTC,CASSLTGLGEQYF
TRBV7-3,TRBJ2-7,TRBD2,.,TGTGCCAGCAGCGCCGGACTAGCGGACGCAGAGCAGTACTTC,CASSAGLADAEQYF
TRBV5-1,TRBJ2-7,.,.,TGCGCCAGCAGCTTGGACCCCCAACTCTACGAGCAGTACTTC,CASSLDPQLYEQYF
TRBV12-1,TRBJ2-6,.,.,TGTGCCAGCAGCTTGAAGGCCCCTCTCAGGCGCTCTGGGGCCAACGTCCTGACTTTC,CASSLKAPLRRSGANVLTF
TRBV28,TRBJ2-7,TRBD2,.,TGTGCCAGCCTAGCGGGATCCTACGAGCAGTACTTC,CASLAGSYEQYF
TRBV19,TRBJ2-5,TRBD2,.,TGTGCCAGTAGCTCCCCCGGGACTAACGCGCAAGAGACCCAGTACTTC,CASSSPGTNAQETQYF
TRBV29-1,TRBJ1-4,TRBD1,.,TGCAGCGTTGAAGCAGGGGGATATGAAAAACTGTTTTTT,CSVEAGGYEKLFF
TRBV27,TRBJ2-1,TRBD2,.,TGTGCCAGCAGTCGACTAGCGCAGAATGAGCAGTTCTTC,CASSRLAQNEQFF
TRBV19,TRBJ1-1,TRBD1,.,TGTGCCAGTAGTGTGGGGGACAGGGGGAAGACTGAAGCTTTCTTT,CASSVGDRGKTEAFF
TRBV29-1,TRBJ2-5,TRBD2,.,TGCAGCGGGCGGGGAGGGGTAGAGACCCAGTACTTC,CSGRGGVETQYF
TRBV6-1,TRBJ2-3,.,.,TGTGCAGTCGCCAGGGCCCTCCTTAGCACAGATACGCAGTATTTT,CAVARALLSTDTQYF
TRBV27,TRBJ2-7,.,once,TGTGCCAGCAGTCCCTCGTGGGAGGTAGAATCCTACGAGCAGTACTTC,CASSPSWEVESYEQYF
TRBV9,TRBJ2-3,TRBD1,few,TGTGCCAGCAGTACGGGACAGGCGTTTAGCACAGATACGCAGTATTTT,CASSTGQAFSTDTQYF
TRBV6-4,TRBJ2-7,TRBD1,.,TGTGCCAGCAGCCCCGGGACAGGGGGCCACGAGCAGTACTTC,CASSPGTGGHEQYF
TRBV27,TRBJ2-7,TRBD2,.,TGTGCCAGCAGTTCGGGACTAAACAGGTACGAGCAGTACTTC,CASSSGLNRYEQYF
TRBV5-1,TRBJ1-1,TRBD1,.,TGCGCCAGCAGCCTGGACAGGGGGGACACTGAAGCTTTCTTT,CASSLDRGDTEAFF
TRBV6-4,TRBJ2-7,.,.,TGTGCCAGCAGTGACCCCCGACAGGCGCCCTACGAGCAGTACTTC,CASSDPRQAPYEQYF
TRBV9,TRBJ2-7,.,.,TGTGCCAGCAGCGGACCCCCTAGGGCCAGCGGATCTTCCTACGAGCAGTACTTC,CASSGPPRASGSSYEQYF
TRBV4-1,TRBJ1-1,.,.,TGCGCCAGCAGCCAAGGTCAGGCGAACACTGAAGCTTTCTTT,CASSQGQANTEAFF
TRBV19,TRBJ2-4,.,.,TGTGCCAGTAGTTCGGGGGTAGCCAAAAACATTCAGTACTTC,CASSSGVAKNIQYF